This T cell receptor beta chain appears in the sequencing data of a study of shared clonotypes between healthy human individuals. V lost 0 bases, J lost 8 bases, and 14 bases lay in between. This CDR3 comprises 14 residues. Germline V gene lookup returns CDR1 SGHRS and CDR2 YFSETQ. This clone was seen just once. Repertoires were generated with immunoSEQ multiplex PCR, while TCRdb's copy carries only in-frame clones and drops some. The table lists approximately 2,000,000 clones, around 90% of them singletons. The sample was naive CD4+ T cells from PBMCs. Subset reported: CD45RA+ positively selected. The clonotype originates from a man between 18 and 35 years old in good health. Some clones in this sample may be carry-over from other donors' samples. The gene calls are TRBV5-1 and TRBJ1-2, with D unclear. This CDR3 is CASSLERPEEGYTF. Here the CDR3 DNA reads TGCGCCAGCAGCTTGGAAAGGCCCGAGGAAGGCTACACCTTC.